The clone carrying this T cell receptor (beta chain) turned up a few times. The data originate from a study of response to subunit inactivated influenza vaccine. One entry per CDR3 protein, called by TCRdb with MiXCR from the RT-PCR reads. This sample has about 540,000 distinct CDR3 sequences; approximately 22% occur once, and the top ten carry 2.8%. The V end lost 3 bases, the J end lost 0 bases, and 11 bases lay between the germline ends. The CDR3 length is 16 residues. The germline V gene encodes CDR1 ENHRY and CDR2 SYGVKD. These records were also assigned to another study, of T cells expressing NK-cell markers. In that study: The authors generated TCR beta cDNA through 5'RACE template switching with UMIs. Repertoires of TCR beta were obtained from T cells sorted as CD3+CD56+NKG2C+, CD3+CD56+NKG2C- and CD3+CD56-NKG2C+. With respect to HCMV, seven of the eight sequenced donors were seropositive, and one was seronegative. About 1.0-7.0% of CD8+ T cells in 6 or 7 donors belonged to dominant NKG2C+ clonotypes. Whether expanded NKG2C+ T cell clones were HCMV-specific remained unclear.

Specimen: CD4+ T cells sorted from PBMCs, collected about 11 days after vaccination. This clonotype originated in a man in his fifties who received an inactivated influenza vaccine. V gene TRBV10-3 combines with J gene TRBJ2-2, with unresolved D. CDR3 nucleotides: TGTGCCATCAGTGACCCGCCGGGCACGAACACCGGGGAGCTGTTTTTT. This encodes CAISDPPGTNTGELFF.